A selection of T cell receptor beta chains follows, all from one sample in a study of blood T cell repertoires in COVID-19. Sequenced by immunoSEQ multiplex PCR; TCRdb stores in-frame clones only, minus some. The sample yields 150,000 to 200,000 clones, around 80% seen once. Sequences were obtained from peripheral blood. The receptors were sampled from a woman aged 80 or older with active or convalescent COVID-19. Each CDR3 is given with its conserved first and last residue. A D gene is named only where the DNA matches it firmly. For some rows the clone size is stated as once, few or many, or as a class when expanded; others skip it.

clone_size,v_call,d_call,j_call,cdr3_aa,cdr3_nt
-,TRBV19,-,TRBJ1-6,CASSIVWQGNSPLHF,TGTGCCAGTAGTATAGTATGGCAGGGCAATTCACCCCTCCACTTT
-,TRBV27,-,TRBJ1-1,CASSLGGPNTEAFF,TGTGCCAGCAGTTTAGGGGGCCCGAACACTGAAGCTTTCTTT
-,TRBV4-1,TRBD1,TRBJ2-4,CASSPAGDRLAKNIQYF,TGCGCCAGCAGCCCAGCTGGGGACAGACTAGCCAAAAACATTCAGTACTTC
many,TRBV18,-,TRBJ1-6,CASSPLEAGVSSPLHF,TGTGCCAGCTCACCACTCGAGGCAGGGGTCAGTTCACCCCTCCACTTT
-,TRBV7-9,-,TRBJ2-7,CATLQRSYEQYF,TGTGCCACCCTACAGCGGTCCTACGAGCAGTACTTC
-,TRBV19,TRBD1,TRBJ1-3,CASSAEGQSSGNTIYF,TGTGCCAGTAGTGCAGAGGGACAGAGCTCTGGAAACACCATATATTTT
-,TRBV5-4,-,TRBJ1-6,CASSTGNSPLHF,TGTGCCAGCAGCACCGGTAATTCACCCCTCCACTTT
-,TRBV18,TRBD1,TRBJ1-1,CASSVQGTEAFF,TGTGCCAGCTCAGTACAGGGGACTGAAGCTTTCTTT
-,TRBV7-2,-,TRBJ1-5,CASSFRDFNQPQHF,TGTGCCAGCAGCTTTCGGGATTTCAATCAGCCCCAGCATTTT
-,TRBV14,-,TRBJ1-2,CASSQERRLGYTF,TGTGCCAGCAGCCAAGAGCGGCGCTTAGGCTACACCTTC
-,TRBV9,-,TRBJ1-1,CASKNMAGNTEAFF,TGTGCCAGCAAAAACATGGCGGGGAACACTGAAGCTTTCTTT
-,TRBV10-2,TRBD1,TRBJ1-2,CASRQGKENGYTF,TGCGCCAGCAGACAGGGGAAAGAGAATGGCTACACCTTC
once,TRBV29-1,-,TRBJ2-7,CSVETESSSYEQYF,TGCAGCGTTGAAACAGAATCGAGCTCCTACGAGCAGTACTTC
-,TRBV9,-,TRBJ2-2,CASSVTLLEGGELFF,TGTGCCAGCAGCGTAACTCTACTTGAGGGCGGGGAGCTGTTTTTT
once,TRBV10-3,TRBD1,TRBJ1-3,CAARTGAGNTIYF,TGTGCCGCCCGGACAGGGGCCGGAAACACCATATATTTT
-,TRBV10-3,-,TRBJ1-1,CAISGETASVNTEAFF,TGTGCCATCAGTGGAGAGACAGCATCTGTGAACACTGAAGCTTTCTTT
-,TRBV28,-,TRBJ1-6,CASSRDINSPLHF,TGTGCCAGCAGTCGGGATATTAATTCACCCCTCCACTTT
-,TRBV4-3,TRBD1,TRBJ1-6,CASSQDLPTGSLNSPLHF,TGCGCCAGCAGCCAAGATCTTCCGACAGGGTCATTGAATTCACCCCTCCACTTT
-,TRBV27,-,TRBJ1-4,CASSLSWGANEKLFF,TGTGCCAGCAGTTTATCTTGGGGGGCTAATGAAAAACTGTTTTTT
-,TRBV7-2,TRBD1,TRBJ1-1,CASSLGGQGRNTEAFF,TGTGCCAGCAGCTTGGGGGGACAGGGGAGAAACACTGAAGCTTTCTTT
-,TRBV19,-,TRBJ1-4,CASRGGPNEKLFF,TGTGCCAGTAGGGGGGGGCCTAATGAAAAACTGTTTTTT
-,TRBV5-1,TRBD2,TRBJ2-2,CASSSLGTSGGASTGELFF,TGCGCCAGCAGCTCTCTCGGGACTAGCGGGGGGGCTAGCACCGGGGAGCTGTTTTTT
few,TRBV2,TRBD1,TRBJ2-2,CASRGQGGAGELFF,TGTGCCAGCAGGGGACAGGGGGGAGCCGGGGAGCTGTTTTTT
-,TRBV7-6,-,TRBJ1-1,CASSKQGNTEAFF,TGTGCCAGCAGCAAACAGGGAAACACTGAAGCTTTCTTT
-,TRBV11-2,TRBD1,TRBJ2-5,CASSLVMGTGLRGTQYF,TGTGCCAGCAGCTTAGTAATGGGGACAGGGCTCAGGGGGACCCAGTACTTC
-,TRBV27,TRBD1,TRBJ2-1,CASTAPGQGRYEQFF,TGTGCCAGCACCGCGCCGGGACAGGGGAGGTATGAGCAGTTCTTC
-,TRBV27,-,TRBJ2-7,CASSSLGQKYSYEQYF,TGTGCCAGCAGTTCCTTAGGACAAAAGTACTCCTACGAGCAGTACTTC
-,TRBV4-1,-,TRBJ1-4,CASSLLAGGSPNEKLFF,TGCGCCAGCAGTCTTTTGGCGGGGGGCTCCCCAAATGAAAAACTGTTTTTT
-,TRBV7-8,TRBD1,TRBJ1-2,CASSAGQGTYTF,TGTGCCAGCAGCGCGGGACAGGGGACCTACACCTTC
-,TRBV10-3,TRBD1,TRBJ1-2,CAISDPRDSPGKGYTF,TGTGCCATCAGCGACCCCCGGGACAGCCCAGGAAAGGGCTACACCTTC
few,TRBV19,-,TRBJ1-1,CASRSQGLPEAFF,TGTGCCAGTAGGTCACAGGGTCTCCCTGAAGCTTTCTTT
-,TRBV7-9,-,TRBJ2-6,CASSPDFSSGANVLTF,TGTGCCAGCAGCCCGGACTTTAGCTCTGGGGCCAACGTCCTGACTTTC
-,TRBV4-1,TRBD2,TRBJ2-5,CASSQEGTSVETQYF,TGCGCCAGCAGCCAAGAGGGGACTAGCGTGGAGACCCAGTACTTC
-,TRBV5-1,-,TRBJ1-2,CASSLTTLTGGPIYGYTF,TGCGCCAGCAGCTTGACCACCCTGACAGGCGGGCCTATCTATGGCTACACCTTC
-,TRBV12-3/TRBV12-4,-,TRBJ1-2,CASSTRSYGYTF,TGTGCCAGCAGTACGAGGAGCTATGGCTACACCTTC
-,TRBV5-1,-,TRBJ1-1,CASKRQQNTEAFF,TGCGCCAGCAAGAGGCAGCAGAACACTGAAGCTTTCTTT
-,TRBV12-5,-,TRBJ1-2,CASVRTGLYGYTF,TGTGCTAGTGTTCGAACAGGGCTCTATGGCTACACCTTC
few,TRBV4-3,TRBD1,TRBJ1-2,CASSQDHGPRGGYTF,TGCGCCAGCAGCCAAGATCATGGCCCCAGGGGGGGCTACACCTTC
-,TRBV6-2/TRBV6-3,-,TRBJ1-6,CASSFAGGSPLHF,-
-,TRBV11-2,TRBD1,TRBJ1-1,CASSRDRDTEAFF,TGTGCCAGCAGTCGGGACAGGGACACTGAAGCTTTCTTT
-,TRBV7-8,TRBD1,TRBJ1-2,CASSPLGTGALGYTF,TGTGCCAGCAGCCCGTTGGGGACAGGGGCACTTGGCTACACCTTC
-,TRBV2,TRBD1,TRBJ1-6,CASSGIQGSNSPLHF,TGTGCCAGCAGTGGCATACAGGGGAGCAATTCACCCCTCCACTTT
once,TRBV7-9,TRBD2,TRBJ2-1,CASSLALSSGGHNEQFF,TGTGCCAGCAGCTTAGCCCTAAGTAGCGGGGGTCACAATGAGCAGTTCTTC
-,TRBV27,TRBD2,TRBJ2-1,CASSLYRTSGGTGDEQFF,TGTGCCAGCAGTTTATACCGGACTAGCGGGGGGACGGGGGATGAGCAGTTCTTC
-,TRBV5-1,-,TRBJ1-2,CASSLDGNYGYTF,TGCGCCAGCAGCTTGGACGGGAACTATGGCTACACCTTC
few,TRBV3-1/TRBV3-2,-,TRBJ1-4,CASSQHGGNEKLFF,TGTGCCAGCAGCCAACATGGAGGGAATGAAAAACTGTTTTTT
-,TRBV10-3,-,TRBJ2-7,CAIRLDKTTEQYF,TGTGCCATCAGGCTGGACAAGACCACCGAGCAGTACTTC
-,TRBV12-3/TRBV12-4,TRBD1,TRBJ1-2,CASSSRQGNGYTF,TGTGCCAGCAGTTCAAGACAGGGGAATGGCTACACCTTC
-,TRBV5-5,-,TRBJ1-1,CASSFGQNTEAFF,TGTGCCAGCAGCTTTGGACAGAACACTGAAGCTTTCTTT
-,TRBV4-3,-,TRBJ1-5,CASSQDISGANNQPQHF,TGCGCCAGCAGCCAAGATATATCAGGGGCGAACAATCAGCCCCAGCATTTT
-,TRBV7-2,TRBD1,TRBJ1-6,CASSSFGQGGSYNSPLHF,TGTGCCAGCAGCTCATTCGGACAGGGAGGATCCTATAATTCACCCCTCCACTTT
-,TRBV6-5,-,TRBJ1-3,CASSYSGQTGNTIYF,TGTGCCAGCAGTTACTCAGGACAAACAGGAAACACCATATATTTT
-,TRBV12-3/TRBV12-4,-,TRBJ2-5,CASSQDRGGQYF,TGTGCCAGCAGCCAGGACCGAGGGGGCCAGTACTTC
-,TRBV4-3,TRBD1,TRBJ1-6,CASSQETGGDNSPLHF,TGCGCCAGCAGCCAAGAGACAGGGGGGGATAATTCACCCCTCCACTTT
-,TRBV6-1,TRBD2,TRBJ2-1,CASSGGSASGPNNEQFF,TGTGCCAGCAGTGGTGGGTCGGCTAGCGGGCCTAACAATGAGCAGTTCTTC